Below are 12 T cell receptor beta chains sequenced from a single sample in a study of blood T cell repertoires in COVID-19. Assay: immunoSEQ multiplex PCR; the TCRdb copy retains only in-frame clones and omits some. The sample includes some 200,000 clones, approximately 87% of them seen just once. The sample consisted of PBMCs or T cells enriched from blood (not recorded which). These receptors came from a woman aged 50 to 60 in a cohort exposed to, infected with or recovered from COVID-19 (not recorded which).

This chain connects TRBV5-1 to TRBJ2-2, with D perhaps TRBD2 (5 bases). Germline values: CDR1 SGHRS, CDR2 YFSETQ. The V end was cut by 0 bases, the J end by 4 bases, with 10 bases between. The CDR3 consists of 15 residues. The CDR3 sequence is CASSLGGSGTGELFF. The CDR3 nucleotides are TGCGCCAGCAGCTTGGGAGGGTCGGGCACCGGGGAGCTGTTTTTT.

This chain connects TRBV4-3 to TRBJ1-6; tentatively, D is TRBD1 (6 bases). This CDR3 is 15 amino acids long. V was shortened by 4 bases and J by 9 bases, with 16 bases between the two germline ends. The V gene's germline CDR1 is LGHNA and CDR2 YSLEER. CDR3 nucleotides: TGCGCCAGCAGCCCCACCGACAGGCTAGGTTCACCCCTCCACTTT. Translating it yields CASSPTDRLGSPLHF.

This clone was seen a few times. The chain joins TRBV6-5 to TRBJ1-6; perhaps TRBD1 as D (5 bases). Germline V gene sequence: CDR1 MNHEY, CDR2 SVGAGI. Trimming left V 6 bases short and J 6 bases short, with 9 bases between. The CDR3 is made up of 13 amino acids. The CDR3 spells CASRQGGNSPLHF. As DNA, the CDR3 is TGTGCCAGCAGGCAGGGAGGTAATTCACCCCTCCACTTT.

CDR3 protein: CAIKPSASYNEQFF. The CDR3 DNA reads TGTGCCATCAAACCTAGCGCGAGTTACAATGAGCAGTTCTTC. This chain joins TRBV10-3 and TRBJ2-1; a weak D match, TRBD2 (6 bases). V was cut by 7 bases and J by 4 bases, with 14 bases left in between. There are 14 residues in the CDR3. Germline assignment: CDR1 ENHRY and CDR2 SYGVKD.

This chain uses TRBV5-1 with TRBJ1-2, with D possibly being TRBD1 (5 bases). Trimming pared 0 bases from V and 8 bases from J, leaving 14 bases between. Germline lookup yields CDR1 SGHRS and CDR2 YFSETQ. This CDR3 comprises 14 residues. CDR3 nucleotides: TGCGCCAGCAGCTTGGCTTTGGGGCGCGAAGGCTACACCTTC. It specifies CASSLALGREGYTF.

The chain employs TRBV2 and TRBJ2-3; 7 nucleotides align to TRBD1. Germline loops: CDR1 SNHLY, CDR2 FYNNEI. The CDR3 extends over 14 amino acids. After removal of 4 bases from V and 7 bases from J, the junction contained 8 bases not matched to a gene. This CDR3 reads CASSATGRRNTQYF. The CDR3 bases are TGTGCCAGCAGTGCGACAGGGCGGAGGAATACGCAGTATTTT.

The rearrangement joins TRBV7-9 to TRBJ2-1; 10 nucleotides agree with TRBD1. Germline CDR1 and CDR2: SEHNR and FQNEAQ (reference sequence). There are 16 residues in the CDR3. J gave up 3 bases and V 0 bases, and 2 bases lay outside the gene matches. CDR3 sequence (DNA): TGTGCCAGCAGCTTAGCGGGGACAGGGGTCTACAATGAGCAGTTCTTC. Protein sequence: CASSLAGTGVYNEQFF.

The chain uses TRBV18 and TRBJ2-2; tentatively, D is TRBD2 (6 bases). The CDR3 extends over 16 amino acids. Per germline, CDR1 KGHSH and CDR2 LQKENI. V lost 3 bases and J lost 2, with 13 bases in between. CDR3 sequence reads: CASSPLAGTNTGELFF. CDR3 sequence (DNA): TGTGCCAGCTCACCTCTTGCGGGGACCAACACCGGGGAGCTGTTTTTT.

The CDR3 region has the DNA TGTGCCAGCAGCAAAGGGCTGGGGCAGCGGGGGACCTACAATGAGCAGTTCTTC. Encoded protein: CASSKGLGQRGTYNEQFF. The chain uses TRBV21-1 and TRBJ2-1; TRBD2 is the table's D call and was not checked against the DNA. TRBV21-1 is a listed pseudogene. CDR3 length: 18 residues.

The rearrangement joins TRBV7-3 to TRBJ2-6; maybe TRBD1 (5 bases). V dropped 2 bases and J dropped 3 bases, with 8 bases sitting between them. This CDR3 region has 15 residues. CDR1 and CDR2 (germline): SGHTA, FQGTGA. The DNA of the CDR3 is TGTGCCAGCAGCTTAGACAGCAATGGGGCCAACGTCCTGACTTTC. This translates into CASSLDSNGANVLTF.

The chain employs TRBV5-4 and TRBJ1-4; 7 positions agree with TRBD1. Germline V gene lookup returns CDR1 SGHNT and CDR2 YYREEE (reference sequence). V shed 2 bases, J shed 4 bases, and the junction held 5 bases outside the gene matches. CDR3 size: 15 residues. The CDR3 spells CASSFRQGSNEKLFF. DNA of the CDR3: TGTGCCAGCAGCTTTAGACAGGGAAGTAATGAAAAACTGTTTTTT.

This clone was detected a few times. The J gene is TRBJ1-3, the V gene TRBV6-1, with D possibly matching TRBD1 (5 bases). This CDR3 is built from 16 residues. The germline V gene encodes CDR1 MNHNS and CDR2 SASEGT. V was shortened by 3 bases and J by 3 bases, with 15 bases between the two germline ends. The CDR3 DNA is TGTGCCAGCAGTGAGTCGCCAGGGCCTGGTGGAAACACCATATATTTT. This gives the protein CASSESPGPGGNTIYF.